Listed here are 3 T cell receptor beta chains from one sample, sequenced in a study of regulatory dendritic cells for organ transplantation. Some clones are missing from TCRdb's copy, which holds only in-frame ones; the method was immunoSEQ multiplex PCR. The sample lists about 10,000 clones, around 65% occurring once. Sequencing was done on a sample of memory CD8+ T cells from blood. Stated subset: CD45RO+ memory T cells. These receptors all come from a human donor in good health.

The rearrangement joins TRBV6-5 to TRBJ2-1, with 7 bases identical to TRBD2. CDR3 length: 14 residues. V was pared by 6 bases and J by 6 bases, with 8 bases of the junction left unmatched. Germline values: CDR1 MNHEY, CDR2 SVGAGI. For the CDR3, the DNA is TGTGCCAGCAGCTGGGAGGGCCAGTTCAATGAGCAGTTCTTC. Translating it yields CASSWEGQFNEQFF.

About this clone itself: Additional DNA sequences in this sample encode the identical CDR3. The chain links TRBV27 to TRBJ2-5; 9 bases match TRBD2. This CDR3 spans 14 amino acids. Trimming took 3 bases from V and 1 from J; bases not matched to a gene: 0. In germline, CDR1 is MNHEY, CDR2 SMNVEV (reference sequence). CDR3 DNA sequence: TGTGCCAGCAGTTTGACTAGCGGCCAAGAGACCCAGTACTTC. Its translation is CASSLTSGQETQYF.

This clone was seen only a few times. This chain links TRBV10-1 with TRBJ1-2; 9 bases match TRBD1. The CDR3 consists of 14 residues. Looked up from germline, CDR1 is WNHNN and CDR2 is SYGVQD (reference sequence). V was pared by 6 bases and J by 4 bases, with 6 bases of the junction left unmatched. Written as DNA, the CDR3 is TGCGCCAGCAGCTCGGACAGGGGTGGCTATGGCTACACCTTC. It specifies CASSSDRGGYGYTF.